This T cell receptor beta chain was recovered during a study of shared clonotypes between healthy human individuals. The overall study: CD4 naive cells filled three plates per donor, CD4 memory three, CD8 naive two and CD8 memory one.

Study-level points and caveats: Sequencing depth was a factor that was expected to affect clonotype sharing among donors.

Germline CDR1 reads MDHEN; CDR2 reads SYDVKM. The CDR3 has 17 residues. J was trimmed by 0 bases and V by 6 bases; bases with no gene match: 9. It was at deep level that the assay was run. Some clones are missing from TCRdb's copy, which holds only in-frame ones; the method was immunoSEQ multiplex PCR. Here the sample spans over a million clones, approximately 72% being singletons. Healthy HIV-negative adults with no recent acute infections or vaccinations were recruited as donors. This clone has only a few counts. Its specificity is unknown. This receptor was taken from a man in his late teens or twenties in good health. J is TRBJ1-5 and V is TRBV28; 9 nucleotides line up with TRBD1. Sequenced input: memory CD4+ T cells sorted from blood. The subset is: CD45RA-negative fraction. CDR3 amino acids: CASRPGQGQDSNQPQHF. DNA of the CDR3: TGTGCCAGCAGGCCTGGACAGGGGCAAGATAGCAATCAGCCCCAGCATTTT.